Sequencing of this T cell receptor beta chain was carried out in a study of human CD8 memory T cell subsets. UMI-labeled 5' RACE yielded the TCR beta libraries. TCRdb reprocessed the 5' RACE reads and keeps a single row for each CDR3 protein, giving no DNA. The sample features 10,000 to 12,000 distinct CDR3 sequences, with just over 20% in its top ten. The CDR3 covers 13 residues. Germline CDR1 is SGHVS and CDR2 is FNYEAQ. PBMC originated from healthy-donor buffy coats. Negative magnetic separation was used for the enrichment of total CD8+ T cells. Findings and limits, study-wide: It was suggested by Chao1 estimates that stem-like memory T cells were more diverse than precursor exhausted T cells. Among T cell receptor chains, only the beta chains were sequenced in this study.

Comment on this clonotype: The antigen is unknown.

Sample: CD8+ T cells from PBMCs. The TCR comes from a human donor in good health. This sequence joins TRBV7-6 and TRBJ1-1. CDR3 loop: CASSPGRNTEAFF.